This T cell receptor (beta chain) stems from a study of blood T cell repertoires in COVID-19. On the study more broadly: From T cells, B-cell-depleted T cells, or PBMCs came the material, which was cDNA or gDNA.

Per the original data handling: Cell counts per sample came from amplifying reference gene primers. Repertoires were generated with immunoSEQ multiplex PCR, while TCRdb's copy carries only in-frame clones and drops some. V and J calls plus clone size are reproduced from that table; the DNA served to infer D and trimming. Here the sample spans 120,000 or so clones, about 90% being singletons. The V end lost 2 bases, the J end lost 1 base, and 11 bases lay between the germline ends. The CDR3 loop spans 15 amino acids. Germline values: CDR1 MNHNS, CDR2 SASEGT. J is TRBJ2-5 and V is TRBV6-1; D is possibly TRBD2 (5 bases). This sequence was found in a woman aged 45-60 years with active or convalescent COVID-19. Material: peripheral blood. The CDR3 reads CASSEPGIRQETQYF. The CDR3 DNA reads TGTGCCAGCAGTGAACCCGGGATTCGCCAAGAGACCCAGTACTTC.